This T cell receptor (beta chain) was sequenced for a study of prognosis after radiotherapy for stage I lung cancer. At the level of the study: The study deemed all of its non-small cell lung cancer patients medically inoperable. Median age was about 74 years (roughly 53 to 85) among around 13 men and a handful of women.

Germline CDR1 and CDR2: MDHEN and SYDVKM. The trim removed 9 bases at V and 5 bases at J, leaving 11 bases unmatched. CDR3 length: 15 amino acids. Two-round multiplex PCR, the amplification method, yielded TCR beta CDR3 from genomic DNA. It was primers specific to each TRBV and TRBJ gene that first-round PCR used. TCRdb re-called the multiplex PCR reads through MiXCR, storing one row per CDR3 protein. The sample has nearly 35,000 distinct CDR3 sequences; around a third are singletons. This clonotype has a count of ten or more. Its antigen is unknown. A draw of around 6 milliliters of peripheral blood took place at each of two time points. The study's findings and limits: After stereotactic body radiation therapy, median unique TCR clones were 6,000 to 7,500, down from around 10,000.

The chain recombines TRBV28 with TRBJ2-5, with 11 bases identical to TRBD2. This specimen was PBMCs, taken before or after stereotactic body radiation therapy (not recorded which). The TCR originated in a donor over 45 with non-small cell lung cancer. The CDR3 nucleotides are TGTGCCAGTGTAAATAGCGGGGGGGCCGGGGAGACCCAGTACTTC. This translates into CASVNSGGAGETQYF.